This TCR beta chain was sequenced for a study of blood T cell repertoires in COVID-19. Study-level background: From the United States, Italy and Spain came samples of acute and convalescent COVID-19. PBMCs, B-cell-depleted T cells, or T cells provided the cDNA or gDNA that made up the material.

This CDR3 region has 14 residues. V shed 8 bases, J shed 3 bases, and the junction held 8 bases outside the gene matches. Germline V lookup: CDR1 SGHKS, CDR2 YYEKEE (reference sequence). Original processing methods: Cell counts per sample came from amplifying reference gene primers. Clones were read by immunoSEQ multiplex PCR, and TCRdb kept only the in-frame ones, dropping some. That table is the source of V, J and clone size, and D and trimming were worked out from the DNA. The repertoire has roughly 100,000 clones, roughly 80% of them found once; the top ten carry more than 4.5%. This receptor was identified in a man aged 55 to 70 with acute or convalescent COVID-19. The sequenced sample was peripheral blood. This rearrangement joins TRBV5-5 to TRBJ1-3, with 7 nucleotides matching TRBD1. CDR3 bases: TGTGCCAGTCGGGACAGCCTAGGTGGAAACACCATATATTTT. It is translated as CASRDSLGGNTIYF.